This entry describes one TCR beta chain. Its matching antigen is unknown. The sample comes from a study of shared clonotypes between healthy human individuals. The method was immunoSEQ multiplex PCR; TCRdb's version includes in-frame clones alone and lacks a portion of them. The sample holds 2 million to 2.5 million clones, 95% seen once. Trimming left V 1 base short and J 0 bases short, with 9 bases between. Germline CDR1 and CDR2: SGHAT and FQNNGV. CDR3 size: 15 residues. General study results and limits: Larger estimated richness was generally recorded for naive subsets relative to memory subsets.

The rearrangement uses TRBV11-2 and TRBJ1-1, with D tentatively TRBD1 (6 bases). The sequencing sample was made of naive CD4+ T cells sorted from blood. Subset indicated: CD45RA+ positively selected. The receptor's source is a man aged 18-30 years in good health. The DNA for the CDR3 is TGTGCCAGCAGCTTAGCCGGGGACATGAACACTGAAGCTTTCTTT. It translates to CASSLAGDMNTEAFF.